The rows below give T cell receptor beta chains drawn from one sample of a study of blood T cell repertoires in COVID-19. TCRdb's copy holds only in-frame clones and misses some; the assay was immunoSEQ multiplex PCR. The top ten hold 6.5% to 9% of the sample, which has 120,000 or so clones, 70% to 80% seen once. The sequencing sample was made of peripheral blood. The receptors stem from a human donor in a cohort sampled during active COVID-19. The CDR3 runs from the conserved cysteine through the conserved F or W. Each record gives: J gene, clone size, V gene, D gene, CDR3 protein, CDR3 DNA. D genes are given only for firm matches. Rows give clone size only sometimes, using once, few, many, or a class for an expanded clone.

J: TRBJ2-7
size: .
V: TRBV28
D: .
CDR3: CASSPRRAYEQYF
DNA: TGTGCCAGCAGTCCGCGCAGGGCCTACGAGCAGTACTTC

J: TRBJ1-6
size: .
V: TRBV3-1/TRBV3-2
D: TRBD1
CDR3: CASSQGPGQGDNSPLHF
DNA: TGTGCCAGCAGCCAAGGGCCGGGACAGGGCGATAATTCACCCCTCCACTTT

J: TRBJ2-7
size: few
V: TRBV2
D: .
CDR3: CASSAAPRSAAYEQYF
DNA: TGTGCCAGCAGTGCCGCTCCTCGTTCTGCAGCCTACGAGCAGTACTTC

J: TRBJ1-5
size: .
V: TRBV19
D: .
CDR3: CASTQSRADQPQHF
DNA: TGTGCCAGTACCCAGAGCAGGGCGGATCAGCCCCAGCATTTT

J: TRBJ1-4
size: .
V: TRBV4-1
D: .
CDR3: CASTLRGIATNEKLFF
DNA: TGCGCCAGCACCCTACGGGGGATAGCAACTAATGAAAAACTGTTTTTT

J: TRBJ2-7
size: .
V: TRBV7-9
D: .
CDR3: CASSPTFASYEQYF
DNA: TGTGCCAGCAGCCCCACCTTTGCGTCCTACGAGCAGTACTTC

J: TRBJ2-7
size: .
V: TRBV4-1
D: TRBD2
CDR3: CASSQATSGGLWEQYF
DNA: TGCGCCAGCAGCCAGGCGACTAGCGGGGGGTTATGGGAGCAGTACTTC

J: TRBJ2-6
size: .
V: TRBV7-2
D: .
CDR3: CASSWRGGDGANVLTF
DNA: TGTGCCAGCAGCTGGCGGGGCGGGGATGGGGCCAACGTCCTGACTTTC

J: TRBJ2-7
size: .
V: TRBV27
D: .
CDR3: CASSLLGGEQYF
DNA: TGTGCCAGCAGTTTATTAGGGGGCGAGCAGTACTTC

J: TRBJ1-2
size: .
V: TRBV2
D: TRBD1
CDR3: CASSVDRGANYGYTF
DNA: TGTGCCAGCAGCGTGGACAGGGGAGCTAACTATGGCTACACCTTC

J: TRBJ1-2
size: .
V: TRBV6-1
D: TRBD1
CDR3: CASSEDRGNHGYTF
DNA: TGTGCCAGCAGTGAAGACAGGGGCAATCATGGCTACACCTTC

J: TRBJ2-2
size: .
V: TRBV5-6
D: TRBD1
CDR3: CASSYWTGVNTGELFF
DNA: TGTGCCAGCAGCTACTGGACAGGAGTGAACACCGGGGAGCTGTTTTTT

J: TRBJ2-7
size: .
V: TRBV6-2/TRBV6-3
D: TRBD1
CDR3: CASSYQGQPSSYEQYF
DNA: TGTGCCAGCAGTTACCAGGGACAGCCAAGCTCCTACGAGCAGTACTTC

J: TRBJ1-3
size: .
V: TRBV12-3/TRBV12-4
D: .
CDR3: CASSTYDGNTIYF
DNA: TGTGCCAGCAGTACATATGATGGAAACACCATATATTTT

J: TRBJ2-7
size: few
V: TRBV4-1
D: .
CDR3: CASSQDGAEEQYF
DNA: TGCGCCAGCAGCCAAGATGGGGCGGAAGAGCAGTACTTC

J: TRBJ1-5
size: .
V: TRBV18
D: TRBD1
CDR3: CASSPRTGGLQPQHF
DNA: TGTGCCAGCTCACCTAGGACAGGGGGCCTTCAGCCCCAGCATTTT

J: TRBJ1-5
size: .
V: TRBV30
D: .
CDR3: CAWSGGGNQPQHF
DNA: TGTGCCTGGAGTGGGGGAGGGAATCAGCCCCAGCATTTT

J: TRBJ2-6
size: .
V: TRBV3-1/TRBV3-2
D: .
CDR3: CASSQGPGRAGANVLTF
DNA: TGTGCCAGCAGCCAAGGTCCGGGAAGGGCTGGGGCCAACGTCCTGACTTTC

J: TRBJ2-7
size: .
V: TRBV28
D: TRBD1
CDR3: CASEGQGPYEQYF
DNA: TGTGCCAGCGAGGGACAGGGACCCTACGAGCAGTACTTC

J: TRBJ1-1
size: .
V: TRBV6-5
D: TRBD1
CDR3: CASSDTGGGTEAFF
DNA: TGTGCCAGCAGCGATACAGGGGGAGGCACTGAAGCTTTCTTT

J: TRBJ1-1
size: once
V: TRBV19
D: .
CDR3: CASSMRGTEAFF
DNA: TGTGCCAGTAGTATGAGAGGGACTGAAGCTTTCTTT

J: TRBJ1-2
size: .
V: TRBV3-1/TRBV3-2
D: TRBD1
CDR3: CASSQQTGGPFGYTF
DNA: TGTGCCAGCAGCCAACAGACAGGGGGCCCATTTGGCTACACCTTC

J: TRBJ2-5
size: once
V: TRBV11-2
D: TRBD2
CDR3: CASSFPGEGETQYF
DNA: TGTGCCAGCAGTTTCCCGGGGGAGGGAGAGACCCAGTACTTC

J: TRBJ1-2
size: .
V: TRBV2
D: TRBD1
CDR3: CASTGTGSWGYTF
DNA: TGTGCCAGCACGGGGACAGGGTCATGGGGCTACACCTTC

J: TRBJ2-7
size: .
V: TRBV4-1
D: .
CDR3: CASSQATGISYEQYF
DNA: TGCGCCAGCAGCCAAGCAACGGGTATCTCCTACGAGCAGTACTTC

J: TRBJ2-6
size: .
V: TRBV11-2
D: .
CDR3: CASSLDYGPSGANVLTF
DNA: TGTGCCAGCAGCTTAGATTATGGCCCCTCTGGGGCCAACGTCCTGACTTTC

J: TRBJ1-2
size: .
V: TRBV30
D: .
CDR3: CAWKATGVGGYTF
DNA: TGTGCCTGGAAAGCCACAGGAGTTGGCGGCTACACCTTC

J: TRBJ2-7
size: medium-sized
V: TRBV5-4
D: .
CDR3: CASSFSGDGDEQYF
DNA: TGTGCCAGCAGCTTTTCGGGAGACGGAGACGAGCAGTACTTC

J: TRBJ2-3
size: .
V: TRBV10-3
D: TRBD2
CDR3: CAIRSGGSTDTQYF
DNA: TGTGCCATCAGGAGCGGGGGTAGCACAGATACGCAGTATTTT

J: TRBJ2-3
size: .
V: TRBV2
D: TRBD2
CDR3: CASSALAGGTDTQYF
DNA: TGTGCCAGCAGTGCACTAGCGGGGGGCACAGATACGCAGTATTTT

J: TRBJ2-7
size: .
V: TRBV28
D: TRBD2
CDR3: CASSILTSGRVGEQYF
DNA: TGTGCCAGCAGTATCCTAACTAGCGGGAGGGTAGGCGAGCAGTACTTC

J: TRBJ2-1
size: few
V: TRBV27
D: .
CDR3: CASSLGGNEQFF
DNA: TGTGCCAGCAGTTTAGGCGGCAATGAGCAGTTCTTC

J: TRBJ1-4
size: .
V: TRBV4-2
D: TRBD1
CDR3: CASSHGRTGGSTNEKLFF
DNA: TGTGCCAGCAGCCACGGAAGGACAGGGGGCTCAACTAATGAAAAACTGTTTTTT

J: TRBJ1-4
size: .
V: TRBV23-1
D: .
CDR3: CASSLWPGANEKLFF
DNA: TGCGCCAGCAGTCTTTGGCCGGGTGCTAATGAAAAACTGTTTTTT

J: TRBJ2-7
size: .
V: TRBV4-2
D: .
CDR3: CASSFQYEQYF
DNA: TGTGCCAGCAGCTTTCAATACGAGCAGTACTTC

J: TRBJ2-7
size: .
V: TRBV6-5
D: .
CDR3: CASRGGQREQYF
DNA: TGTGCCAGCAGAGGAGGGCAGCGCGAGCAGTACTTC

J: TRBJ1-5
size: few
V: TRBV28
D: TRBD1
CDR3: CASSFGTARNQPQHF
DNA: TGTGCCAGCAGTTTTGGGACAGCCCGCAATCAGCCCCAGCATTTT